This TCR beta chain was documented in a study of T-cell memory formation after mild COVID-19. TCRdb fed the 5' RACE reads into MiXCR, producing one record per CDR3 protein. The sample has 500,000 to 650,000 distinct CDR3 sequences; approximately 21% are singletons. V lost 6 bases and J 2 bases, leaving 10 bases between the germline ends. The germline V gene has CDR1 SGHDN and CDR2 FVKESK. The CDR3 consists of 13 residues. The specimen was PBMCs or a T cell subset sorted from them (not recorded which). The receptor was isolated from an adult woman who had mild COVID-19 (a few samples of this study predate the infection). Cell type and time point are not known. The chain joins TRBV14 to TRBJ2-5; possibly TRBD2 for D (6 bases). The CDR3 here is CASRPSAQETQYF. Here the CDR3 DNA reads TGTGCCAGCAGACCTAGCGCACAAGAGACCCAGTACTTC.